This entry describes one TCR beta chain. This entry is derived from a study of blood T cell repertoires in COVID-19. Study as a whole: COVID-19 samples from acute and convalescent phases originated in the United States, Italy and Spain. PBMCs, B-cell-depleted T cells, or T cells were the source of the cDNA or gDNA that made up the material.

Germline V gene data show CDR1 as KGHSH and CDR2 as LQKENI. V was clipped by 3 bases and J by 2 bases, with 16 bases between them. CDR3 length equals 16 residues. Profiled with immunoSEQ multiplex PCR; TCRdb holds only in-frame clones, not every one. The sample includes 100,000 to 150,000 clones, less than 90% seen only once; the top ten take around 12%. V usage is TRBV18 and J usage is TRBJ1-1; D ambiguous. The specimen sequenced was peripheral blood. The sequence was collected from a woman aged 25 to 39 who had recovered from COVID-19. CDR3 in DNA: TGTGCCAGCTCACCTCTCGACACAGCAGTAAACACTGAAGCTTTCTTT. Its protein is CASSPLDTAVNTEAFF.